The next 12 T cell receptor beta chains were all read from a single sample in a study of blood T cell repertoires in COVID-19 (TCRdb year 2020). Libraries were prepared through the immunoSEQ multiplex PCR assay. TCRdb's version of the immuneACCESS table is confined to in-frame rearrangements and falls short of the full clone set. An unresolved V gene accounts for under half of the shortfall where checked; the remainder is of unknown origin. The sample has around 30,000 clones on record, approximately 91% of them singletons. Clones ranked in the top ten supply roughly an eighth of the sample. Sequencing input: peripheral blood. Receptors were obtained from a human donor with active COVID-19. The donor label of this sample is uncertain.

This chain joins TRBV7-3 and TRBJ2-1; 10 nucleotides match TRBD2. This CDR3 contains 15 residues. CDR1 is SGHTA, CDR2 FQGTGA, per germline. Trimming took 0 bases from V and 6 from J; bases not matched to a gene: 2. The CDR3 DNA reads as TGTGCCAGCAGCTTAACCGGGACTAGCGCCAATGAGCAGTTCTTC. Protein sequence: CASSLTGTSANEQFF.

J is TRBJ2-1 and V is TRBV7-3; D is perhaps TRBD1 (6 bases). The germline V and J ends were trimmed by 4 bases and 5 bases, with 15 bases remaining between them. CDR1 is SGHTA, CDR2 FQGTGA, per germline. The CDR3 is 15 amino acids. CDR3 amino acids: CASSSRRGLNNEQFF. The CDR3 coding sequence is TGTGCCAGCAGCTCAAGAAGGGGGTTGAACAATGAGCAGTTCTTC. Together with reference TRBV7-3 and TRBJ2-1, the CDR3 gives the full variable domain: GAGVSQTPSNKVTEKGKYVELRCDPISGHTALYWYRQSLGQGPEFLIYFQGTGAADDSGLPNDRFFAVRPEGSVSTLKIQRTERGDSAVYLCASSSRRGLNNEQFFGPGTRLTVL.

This chain uses TRBV4-2 with TRBJ2-6, with D unclear. The CDR3 spans 15 residues. V lost 0 bases and J lost 0, with 3 bases in between. The germline V gene encodes CDR1 LGHNA and CDR2 YNFKEQ. The CDR3 sequence: CASSQDNSGANVLTF. CDR3 DNA sequence: TGTGCCAGCAGCCAAGATAACTCTGGGGCCAACGTCCTGACTTTC.

The J gene is TRBJ2-7, the V gene TRBV6-2 or TRBV6-3; perhaps TRBD1 as D (6 bases). V shed 0 bases and J shed 2 bases, with 11 bases lying between them. Germline V gives CDR1 MNHEY, CDR2 SVGEGT. The CDR3 loop spans 15 amino acids. CDR3 DNA: TGTGCCAGCAGTTACTCGAGGGGGTCAACCTACGAGCAGTACTTC. Translating gives CASSYSRGSTYEQYF.

The CDR3 here is CASSLPTFLAEIQETQYF. CDR3 nucleotides: TGTGCCAGCAGCTTACCCACTTTCCTAGCGGAAATCCAAGAGACCCAGTACTTC. The V gene is TRBV7-2, the J gene TRBJ2-5; 7 bases match TRBD2. J lost 1 base, V lost 2 bases, and 13 bases had no gene match. Germline assignment: CDR1 SGHTA and CDR2 FQGNSA. CDR3 size: 18 residues. The variable domain in full, completed from reference TRBV7-2 and TRBJ2-5, reads GAGVSQSPSNKVTEKGKDVELRCDPISGHTALYWYRQSLGQGLEFLIYFQGNSAPDKSGLPSDRFSAERTGGSVSTLTIQRTQQEDSAVYLCASSLPTFLAEIQETQYFGPGTRLLVL.

The chain recombines TRBV9 with TRBJ2-3, with 13 bases lining up with TRBD2. The length of the CDR3 is 17 residues. Germline lookup yields CDR1 SGDLS and CDR2 YYNGEE. The trim removed 0 bases at V and 3 bases at J, leaving 4 bases unmatched. This chain's CDR3 is CASSVGTSGGWTDTQYF. CDR3 nucleotides: TGTGCCAGCAGCGTAGGGACTAGCGGGGGTTGGACAGATACGCAGTATTTT.

This clone appeared a single time. V usage is TRBV7-2 and J usage is TRBJ2-7; 9 nucleotides match TRBD2. CDR1 is SGHTA, CDR2 FQGNSA, per germline. V lost 5 bases and J lost 5; bases outside the gene matches: 7. The CDR3 spans 14 residues. Here the CDR3 reads CASSPTGLANEQYF. CDR3 coding DNA: TGTGCCAGCAGCCCTACGGGACTAGCTAACGAGCAGTACTTC.

This clone was seen a handful of times. The rearrangement links TRBV11-2 to TRBJ2-3; TRBD1 is a possible D gene (6 bases). The CDR3 sequence is 14 residues long. V was trimmed by 6 bases and J by 5 bases, leaving 15 bases between them. The germline V gene encodes CDR1 SGHAT and CDR2 FQNNGV. In DNA form, the CDR3 reads TGTGCCAGCAGGCCCTCAGGGGCCCAAGATACGCAGTATTTT. It yields the protein CASRPSGAQDTQYF.

The chain carries TRBV3-1 (or the pseudogene TRBV3-2) and TRBJ2-1; TRBD2 aligns across 15 bases. The CDR3 runs 15 residues. From germline, CDR1 is LGHDT and CDR2 YNNKEL (reference sequence). The V segment lost 4 bases and the J segment 12 bases; nucleotides outside the gene matches: 7. CDR3 in DNA: TGTGCCAGCAGCCGAGGGACTAGCGGGGGGAGGCGGCAGTTCTTC. Translating gives CASSRGTSGGRRQFF.

The chain combines TRBV5-1 with TRBJ2-7; tentative D call: TRBD2 (6 bases). The CDR3 is 14 residues long. V lost 4 bases, J lost 5 bases, and 16 bases lay in between. From germline, CDR1 is SGHRS and CDR2 YFSETQ. CDR3 sequence (DNA): TGCGCCAGCAGCGCGAGCGGAGGGATCGACGAGCAGTACTTC. Translated, it gives CASSASGGIDEQYF.

The V gene is TRBV3-1 (or the pseudogene TRBV3-2), the J gene TRBJ2-1, with unresolved D. V lost 2 bases to trimming and J lost 6 bases, with 8 bases between them. CDR1 is LGHDT, CDR2 YNNKEL, per germline (reference sequence). This CDR3 region has 13 residues. CDR3 nucleotide sequence: TGTGCCAGCAGCCAAACCAGTACCAATGAGCAGTTCTTC. Residues: CASSQTSTNEQFF.

This clone was recorded once. V is TRBV25-1 and J is TRBJ1-2, with TRBD1 matching 12 bases. The V and J ends lost 6 bases and 2 bases, in that order; junction bases with no gene match: 10. Germline CDR1 is MGHDK and CDR2 is SYGVNS. The CDR3 covers 17 residues. The CDR3 DNA follows: TGTGCCAGCAGACCCTCCGGGACAGGGGGCGGGAACTATGGCTACACCTTC. It encodes CASRPSGTGGGNYGYTF.